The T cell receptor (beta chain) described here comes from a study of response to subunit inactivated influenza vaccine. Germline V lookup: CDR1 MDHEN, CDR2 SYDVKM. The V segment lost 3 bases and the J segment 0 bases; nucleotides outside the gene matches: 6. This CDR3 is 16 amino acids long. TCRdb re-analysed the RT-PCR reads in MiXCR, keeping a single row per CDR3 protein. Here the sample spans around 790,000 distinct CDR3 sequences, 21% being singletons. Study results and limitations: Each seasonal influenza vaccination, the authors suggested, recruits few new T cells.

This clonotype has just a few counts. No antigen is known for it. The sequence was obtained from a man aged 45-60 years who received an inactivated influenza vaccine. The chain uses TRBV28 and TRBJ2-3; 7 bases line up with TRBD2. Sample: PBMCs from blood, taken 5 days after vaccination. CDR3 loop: CASSFMAGESTDTQYF. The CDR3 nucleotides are TGTGCCAGCAGTTTCATGGCGGGAGAGAGCACAGATACGCAGTATTTT.